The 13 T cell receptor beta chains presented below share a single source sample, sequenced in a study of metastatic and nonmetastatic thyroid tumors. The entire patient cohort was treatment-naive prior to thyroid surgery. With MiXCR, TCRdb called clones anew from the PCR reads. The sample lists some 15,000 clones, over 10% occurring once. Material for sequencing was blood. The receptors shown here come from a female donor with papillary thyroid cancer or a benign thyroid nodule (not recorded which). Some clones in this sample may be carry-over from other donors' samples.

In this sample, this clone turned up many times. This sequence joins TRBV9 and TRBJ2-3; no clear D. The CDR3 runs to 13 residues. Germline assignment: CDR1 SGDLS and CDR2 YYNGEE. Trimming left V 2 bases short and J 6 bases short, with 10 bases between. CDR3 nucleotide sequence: TGTGCCAGCAGCGTGGGTTCCACGGATACGCAGTATTTT. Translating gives CASSVGSTDTQYF.

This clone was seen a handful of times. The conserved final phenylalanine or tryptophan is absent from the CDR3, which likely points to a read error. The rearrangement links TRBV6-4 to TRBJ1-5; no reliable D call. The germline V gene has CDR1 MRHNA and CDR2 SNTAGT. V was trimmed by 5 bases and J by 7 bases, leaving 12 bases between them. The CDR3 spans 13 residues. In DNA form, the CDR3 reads TGTGCCAGCAGTAGGGAGGTGGTGCAGCCCCAGCATCTT. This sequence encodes CASSREVVQPQHL.

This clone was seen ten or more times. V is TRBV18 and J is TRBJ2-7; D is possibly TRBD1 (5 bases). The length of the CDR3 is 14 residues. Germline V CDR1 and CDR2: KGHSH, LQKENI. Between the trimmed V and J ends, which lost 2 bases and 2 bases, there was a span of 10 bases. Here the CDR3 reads CASSPTTVTYEQYF. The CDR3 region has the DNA TGTGCCAGCTCACCAACGACAGTAACCTACGAGCAGTACTTC.

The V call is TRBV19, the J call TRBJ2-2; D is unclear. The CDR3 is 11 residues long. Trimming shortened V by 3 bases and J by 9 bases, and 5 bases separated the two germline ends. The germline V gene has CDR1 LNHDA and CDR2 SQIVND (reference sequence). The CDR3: CASSMKWELFF. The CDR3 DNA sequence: TGTGCCAGTAGTATGAAGTGGGAGCTGTTTTTT.

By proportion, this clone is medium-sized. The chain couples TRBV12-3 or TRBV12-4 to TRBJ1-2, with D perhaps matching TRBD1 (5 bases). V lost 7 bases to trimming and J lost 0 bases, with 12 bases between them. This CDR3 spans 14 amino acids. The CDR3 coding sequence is TGTGCCAGCAACTCGAGGGGAGCTAACTATGGCTACACCTTC. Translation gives CASNSRGANYGYTF.

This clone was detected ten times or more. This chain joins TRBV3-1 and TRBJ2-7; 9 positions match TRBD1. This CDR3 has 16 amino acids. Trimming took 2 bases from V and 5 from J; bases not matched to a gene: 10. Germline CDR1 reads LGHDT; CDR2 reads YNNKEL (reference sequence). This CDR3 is CASSQTPGTGWDEQYF. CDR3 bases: TGTGCCAGCAGCCAAACCCCCGGGACAGGGTGGGACGAGCAGTACTTC.

CDR3 sequence: CASSRGTTPNSPLHF. In nucleotides, the CDR3 is TGTGCCAGCAGCAGGGGGACAACCCCCAATTCACCCCTCCACTTT. This chain uses TRBV5-6 with TRBJ1-6; TRBD1 is a possible D gene (6 bases). This CDR3 has 15 amino acids. CDR1 SGHDT and CDR2 YYEEEE come from the germline V gene. The germline V and J ends were trimmed by 4 bases and 7 bases, with 15 bases remaining between them.

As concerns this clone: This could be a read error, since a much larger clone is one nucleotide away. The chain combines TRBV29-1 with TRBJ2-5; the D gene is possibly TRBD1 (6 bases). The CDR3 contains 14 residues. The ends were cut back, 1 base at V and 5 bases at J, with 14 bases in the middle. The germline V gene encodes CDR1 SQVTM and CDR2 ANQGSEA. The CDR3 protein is CSVEAPLGAETQYF. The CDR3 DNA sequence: TGCAGCGTTGAAGCCCCCCTGGGGGCGGAGACCCAGTACTTC.

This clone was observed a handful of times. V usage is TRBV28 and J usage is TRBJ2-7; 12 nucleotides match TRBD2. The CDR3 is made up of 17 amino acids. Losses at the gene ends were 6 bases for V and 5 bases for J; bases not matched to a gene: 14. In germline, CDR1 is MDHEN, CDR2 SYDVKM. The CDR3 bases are TGTGCCAGCAGATCTACTAGCGGGAGGAGTGGCTCGGACGAGCAGTACTTC. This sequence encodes CASRSTSGRSGSDEQYF.

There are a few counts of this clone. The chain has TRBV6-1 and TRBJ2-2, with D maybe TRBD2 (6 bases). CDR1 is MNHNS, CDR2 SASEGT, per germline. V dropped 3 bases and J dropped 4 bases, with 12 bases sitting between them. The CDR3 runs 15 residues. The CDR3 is CASSEGGGGTGELFF. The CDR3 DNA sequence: TGTGCCAGCAGTGAGGGGGGAGGTGGCACCGGGGAGCTGTTTTTT.

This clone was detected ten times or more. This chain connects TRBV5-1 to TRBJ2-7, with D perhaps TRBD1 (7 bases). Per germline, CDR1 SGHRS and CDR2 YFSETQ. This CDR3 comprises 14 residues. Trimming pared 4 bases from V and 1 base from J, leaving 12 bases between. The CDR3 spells CASSPGDRSYEQYF. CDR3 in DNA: TGCGCCAGCAGCCCGGGGGACAGATCCTACGAGCAGTACTTC. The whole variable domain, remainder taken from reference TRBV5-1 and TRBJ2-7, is KAGVTQTPRYLIKTRGQQVTLSCSPISGHRSVSWYQQTPGQGLQFLFEYFSETQRNKGNFPGRFSGRQFSNSRSEMNVSTLELGDSALYLCASSPGDRSYEQYFGPGTRLTVT.

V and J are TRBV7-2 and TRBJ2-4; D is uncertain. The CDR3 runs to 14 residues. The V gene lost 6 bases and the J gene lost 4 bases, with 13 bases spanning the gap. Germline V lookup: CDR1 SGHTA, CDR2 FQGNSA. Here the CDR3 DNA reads TGTGCCAGCAGTAAGGACCATAATAAAAACATTCAGTACTTC. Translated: CASSKDHNKNIQYF.

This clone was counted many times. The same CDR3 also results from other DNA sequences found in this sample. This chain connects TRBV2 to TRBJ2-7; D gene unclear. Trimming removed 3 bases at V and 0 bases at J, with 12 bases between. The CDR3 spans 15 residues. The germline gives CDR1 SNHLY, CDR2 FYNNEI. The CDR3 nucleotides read TGTGCCAGCAGTGATGTATCGGCGATCTCCTACGAGCAGTACTTC. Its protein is CASSDVSAISYEQYF.